What follows are 7 T cell receptor beta chains derived from one specimen sequenced in a study of T cell clusters in autoimmune cytopenias. One tube held mixed TRB-A and TRB-B primer pools for touch-down PCR. TCRdb re-called the multiplex PCR reads, yielding one record per CDR3 amino acid sequence without DNA. The listing records about 2,700 distinct CDR3 sequences. Each sample's input was approximately 270 ng genomic DNA, about 38,000 genome equivalents. Specimen: peripheral blood. All receptors derive from a human donor with an autoimmune cytopenia, with autoimmune hepatitis or in good health (not recorded which).

This clonotype is identified as medium-sized from frequency. The chain joins TRBV20-1 to TRBJ2-1; without DNA, the TCRdb call of TRBD2 cannot be checked. This CDR3 is built from 12 residues. Germline V gives CDR1 DFQATT, CDR2 SNEGSKA (reference sequence). CDR3 in amino acids: CSASRGSNEQFF.

This clonotype is deemed medium-sized (0.01 to 0.1%) by its frequency. This chain connects TRBV7-6 to TRBJ2-7; TCRdb outputs TRBD1, but without DNA this stays unchecked. CDR3 length: 14 residues. The germline V gene encodes CDR1 SGHVS and CDR2 FNYEAQ. The CDR3 sequence: CASSLALGDYEQYF.

V usage is TRBV5-6 and J usage is TRBJ2-1; no DNA is available, so the TRBD2 call from TCRdb remains unchecked. The germline V gene encodes CDR1 SGHDT and CDR2 YYEEEE. The CDR3 totals 16 residues. The CDR3 loop is CASSLERGGVYNEQFF.

The CDR3 protein is CASSEFNSINQPQHF. This sequence joins TRBV2 and TRBJ1-5. CDR1 is SNHLY, CDR2 FYNNEI, per germline. This CDR3 spans 15 amino acids.

This clonotype counts as medium-sized by frequency. The V and J genes are TRBV6-5 and TRBJ2-1; TCRdb designates TRBD2, a call that cannot be tested without DNA. CDR1 is MNHEY and CDR2 is SVGAGI in the germline V gene. This CDR3 has 17 amino acids. The CDR3: CASSVVISSGGPNEQFF.

The chain links TRBV4-1 to TRBJ1-1; the TRBD1 assignment by TCRdb is unverifiable without DNA. Germline V gene lookup returns CDR1 MGHRA and CDR2 YSYEKL. The CDR3 sequence is 16 residues long. CDR3: CASSQERGGAQKGAFF.

Judged by frequency, this clonotype is medium-sized. This chain uses TRBV7-9 with TRBJ2-2. In germline, CDR1 is SEHNR, CDR2 FQNEAQ (reference sequence). This CDR3 is built from 14 residues. The CDR3 loop is CASSLVEDTGELFF.